This entry features one T cell receptor (beta chain) sequence. This specimen belongs to a study of blood T cell repertoires in COVID-19. Looking at the study overall: Material from acute and convalescent COVID-19 was sourced from the United States, Italy and Spain. T cells, B-cell-depleted T cells, or PBMCs provided the cDNA or gDNA that served as material.

Patients of the Seattle cohort, enrolled during active infection, were followed longitudinally. How the authors handled the data: It was from reference gene primer amplification that nucleated cell counts were estimated. Assay: immunoSEQ multiplex PCR; the TCRdb copy retains only in-frame clones and omits some. The DNA was the basis for D and trimming; V, J and clone size are from that table. The sample contains some 200,000 clones, under 90% of which appear only once. Germline CDR1 reads MNHEY; CDR2 reads SMNVEV (reference sequence). V lost 7 bases, J lost 4 bases, and 19 bases lay in between. This CDR3 has 15 amino acids.

This TCR derives from a woman older than 75 with COVID-19, enrolled during active disease. The sample comprised peripheral blood. The rearrangement links TRBV27 to TRBJ1-2; D may be TRBD1 (5 bases). The CDR3 region is CASTRAPQGTYGYTF. As DNA, the CDR3 is TGTGCCAGCACCCGTGCCCCCCAGGGCACCTATGGCTACACCTTC.